A selection of T cell receptor beta chains follows, all from one sample in a study of cytomegalovirus exposure and HLA in healthy donors. Sequencing used immunoSEQ multiplex PCR; TCRdb keeps in-frame clones, though not all of them. The table includes 150,000 to 180,000 clones, over 70% detected once. The sample was PBMCs. These receptor sequences come from a man between 25 and 39 years old in good health and CMV-seronegative. Each CDR3 is given with its conserved first and last residue. A D gene is named only where the DNA matches it firmly. Some rows have no size entry. The others give once, few or many, or a class for an expanded clone.

>few|TRBJ2-3|TRBD2|TRBV7-2
CASSLGAGGSTDTQYF
TGTGCCAGCAGCTTAGGAGCGGGGGGGAGCACAGATACGCAGTATTTT
>-|TRBJ2-1|TRBD2|TRBV2
CAGSGGKGNEQFF
TGTGCCGGGAGCGGGGGGAAGGGCAATGAGCAGTTCTTC
>-|TRBJ2-1|-|TRBV30
CAWSVLSYNEQFF
TGTGCCTGGAGTGTACTGTCCTACAATGAGCAGTTCTTC
>-|TRBJ1-2|TRBD1|TRBV2
CASSLGQDYGYTF
TGTGCCAGCAGTTTAGGACAGGACTATGGCTACACCTTC
>-|TRBJ1-2|TRBD1|TRBV9
CASSAQGPGYTF
TGTGCCAGCAGCGCACAGGGGCCTGGCTACACCTTC
>few|TRBJ1-6|-|TRBV21-1
CASRPGQNNSPLHF
TGTGCCAGCAGGCCCGGACAGAATAATTCACCCCTCCACTTT
>-|TRBJ1-1|TRBD1|TRBV6-5
CASSYGTGKGTEAFF
TGTGCCAGCAGTTACGGGACAGGGAAAGGCACTGAAGCTTTCTTT
>-|TRBJ2-4|-|TRBV5-4
CASSLESAKNIQYF
TGTGCCAGCAGCTTAGAGTCGGCCAAAAACATTCAGTACTTC
>-|TRBJ2-2|-|TRBV27
CASSPQNTGELFF
TGTGCCAGCAGTCCCCAGAACACCGGGGAGCTGTTTTTT
>-|TRBJ1-2|TRBD1|TRBV27
CASSFRQGDVYGYTF
TGTGCCAGCAGTTTCCGACAGGGAGATGTCTATGGCTACACCTTC
>few|TRBJ1-1|-|TRBV4-2
CASRTSAPSLNTEAFF
TGTGCCAGCAGAACAAGTGCCCCCTCATTGAACACTGAAGCTTTCTTT
>-|TRBJ2-7|-|TRBV18
CASSPDRTYEQYF
TGTGCCAGCTCACCCGACAGGACCTACGAGCAGTACTTC